This is a list of T cell receptor beta chains from one sample in a study of T-cell reconstitution after alpha-beta-depleted transplantation in children. TCRdb reprocessed the PCR reads via MiXCR and lists one record per CDR3 protein. The profile shows about 160,000 distinct CDR3 sequences, around 10% of them singletons. The material sequenced was PBMCs, taken before TCRalphabeta/CD19-depleted stem cell transplant. These receptors were obtained from a boy aged 2 to 10 with acute myeloid leukemia, due to receive a stem cell transplant. Both conserved end residues are part of each CDR3. A D gene is named only where the DNA matches it firmly. For some rows the clone size is stated as once, few or many, or as a class when expanded; others skip it.

V,D,J,size,length,CDR3,DNA
TRBV2,TRBD1,TRBJ1-5,many,15,CASTQDRLINQPQHF,TGTGCCAGCACCCAGGACAGGCTGATAAATCAGCCCCAGCATTTT
TRBV20-1,TRBD2,TRBJ2-7,.,15,CSAFGLWEGYYEQYF,TGCAGTGCTTTTGGGTTGTGGGAGGGATATTACGAGCAGTACTTC
TRBV5-1,TRBD1,TRBJ2-5,many,14,CASSPKGAQETQYF,TGCGCCAGCAGCCCTAAGGGGGCGCAAGAGACCCAGTACTTC
TRBV2,.,TRBJ2-7,many,14,CARSLPQKTYEQYF,TGTGCCAGATCCCTCCCACAGAAAACCTACGAGCAGTACTTC
TRBV6-1,TRBD1,TRBJ1-3,many,15,CASTTGTASGNTIYF,TGTGCCAGCACAACGGGGACAGCCTCTGGAAACACCATATATTTT
TRBV4-1,TRBD1,TRBJ2-5,many,17,CASSQEGFQGASETQYF,TGCGCCAGCAGCCAAGAAGGGTTCCAGGGGGCATCAGAGACCCAGTACTTC
TRBV30,.,TRBJ2-7,many,13,CAWSRKVHAEQYF,TGTGCCTGGAGTCGGAAAGTCCATGCCGAGCAGTACTTC
TRBV18,TRBD2,TRBJ2-3,many,18,CASSPGLAGDLGTDTQYF,TGTGCCAGCTCACCGGGACTAGCGGGAGACCTAGGCACAGATACGCAGTATTTT
TRBV3-1,TRBD2,TRBJ2-3,many,15,CASSRLAGGPDTQYF,TGTGCCAGCAGCCGACTAGCGGGAGGGCCCGATACGCAGTATTTT
TRBV27,.,TRBJ1-1,many,15,CASSFKLGMNTEAFF,TGTGCCAGCAGTTTTAAGTTGGGAATGAACACTGAAGCTTTCTTT
TRBV18,TRBD1,TRBJ2-5,many,18,CASSLPTGTGVRGETQYF,TGTGCCAGCTCACTACCGACCGGGACAGGGGTTCGGGGAGAGACCCAGTACTTC
TRBV20-1,TRBD2,TRBJ2-5,many,13,CSASAHGGGTQYF,TGCAGTGCTTCAGCACACGGCGGGGGGACCCAGTACTTC
TRBV7-6,.,TRBJ2-5,many,14,CASSGWGNQETQYF,TGTGCCAGCAGCGGTTGGGGTAACCAAGAGACCCAGTACTTC
TRBV12-3/TRBV12-4,.,TRBJ1-2,many,12,CASSLVNSGYTF,TGTGCCAGCAGTTTGGTGAATAGTGGCTACACCTTC